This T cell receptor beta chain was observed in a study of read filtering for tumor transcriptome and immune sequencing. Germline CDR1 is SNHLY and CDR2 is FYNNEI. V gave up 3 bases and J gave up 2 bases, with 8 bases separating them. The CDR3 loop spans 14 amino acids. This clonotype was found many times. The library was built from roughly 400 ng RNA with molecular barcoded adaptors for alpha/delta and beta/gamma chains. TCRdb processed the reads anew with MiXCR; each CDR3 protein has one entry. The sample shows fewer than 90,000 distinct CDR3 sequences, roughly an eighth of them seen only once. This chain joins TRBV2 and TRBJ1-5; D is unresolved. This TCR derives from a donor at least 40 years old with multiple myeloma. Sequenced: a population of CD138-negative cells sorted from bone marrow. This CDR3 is CASSDRIGNQPQHF. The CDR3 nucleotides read TGTGCCAGCAGTGATCGTATTGGCAATCAGCCCCAGCATTTT.